This T cell receptor beta chain was identified in a study of T cells in Graves' hyperthyroidism and ophthalmopathy. Study-wide points: Most thyroid clonotypes expanded above 0.001 were also detected in blood.

From RNA transcripts, TCR beta CDR3 regions were amplified. TCR CDR3 underwent first-round RT-PCR with the HTBI primer set. TCRdb analysed the multiplex PCR reads with MiXCR anew, one entry per CDR3 protein. The repertoire holds some 300,000 distinct CDR3 sequences, with roughly a fifth as singletons. The CDR3 covers 15 residues. J was trimmed by 4 bases and V by 1 base; bases with no gene match: 4. Germline values: CDR1 LGHNA, CDR2 YNFKEQ. Only a few counts were recorded for this clonotype. Its antigen remains unidentified. Those patients with uncontrolled infection, other autoimmune disease, pregnancy or lactation were excluded.

The J gene is TRBJ2-7, the V gene TRBV4-2; 10 bases align to TRBD1. Material for sequencing was blood. The sequence was obtained from a man aged 45-65 years with Graves' ophthalmopathy. The DNA of the CDR3 is TGTGCCAGCAGCCAAGTCCGGGACAGGGGTTACGAGCAGTACTTC. Amino acid sequence: CASSQVRDRGYEQYF.